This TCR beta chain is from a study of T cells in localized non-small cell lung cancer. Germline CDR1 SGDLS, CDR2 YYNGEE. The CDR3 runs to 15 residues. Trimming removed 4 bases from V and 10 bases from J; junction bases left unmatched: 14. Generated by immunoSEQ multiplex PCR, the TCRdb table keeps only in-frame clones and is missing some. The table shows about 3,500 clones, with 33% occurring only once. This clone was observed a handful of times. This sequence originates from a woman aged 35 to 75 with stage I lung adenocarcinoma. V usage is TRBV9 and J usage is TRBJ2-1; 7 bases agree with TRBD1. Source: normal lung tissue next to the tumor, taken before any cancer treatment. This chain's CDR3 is CASSRQGDSRWEQFF. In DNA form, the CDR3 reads TGTGCCAGCAGCCGACAGGGTGACTCCCGGTGGGAGCAGTTCTTC.